A single sample gave rise to the 23 T cell receptor beta chains below, sequenced in a study of T cell responses to AZD1222 COVID-19 vaccine. The protocol was immunoSEQ multiplex PCR, while the TCRdb copy is restricted to in-frame clones and leaves out a portion. The profile shows roughly 140,000 clones, 90% to 95% of them singletons. Sequencing used peripheral blood, obtained on day 0 of MenACWY control vaccination. All receptors come from an adult in good health.

This sequence joins TRBV2 and TRBJ1-2, with TRBD1 identical over 7 bases. Germline CDR1 and CDR2: SNHLY and FYNNEI. This CDR3 is 16 amino acids long. With 6 bases clipped from V and 9 bases from J, the junction kept 19 bases outside the gene matches. CDR3 sequence (DNA): TGTGCCAGCAGAAAAACCCGGAAGGGGGCCTTCGGAAGCTACACCTTC. It yields the protein CASRKTRKGAFGSYTF. Combining the CDR3 with reference TRBV2 and TRBJ1-2 gives the whole variable domain EPEVTQTPSHQVTQMGQEVILRCVPISNHLYFYWYRQILGQKVEFLVSFYNNEISEKSEIFDDQFSVERPDGSNFTLKIRSTKLEDSAMYFCASRKTRKGAFGSYTFGSGTRLTVV.

This chain uses TRBV6-5 with TRBJ1-5, with 8 bases fitting TRBD1. J lost 0 bases, V lost 4 bases, and 2 bases had no gene match. This CDR3 spans 15 amino acids. From germline, CDR1 is MNHEY and CDR2 SVGAGI. The CDR3 loop is CASSFGTGSNQPQHF. In DNA, the CDR3 is TGTGCCAGCAGTTTTGGGACAGGTAGCAATCAGCCCCAGCATTTT.

The chain combines TRBV11-2 with TRBJ1-4; D ambiguous. This CDR3 comprises 13 residues. Germline values: CDR1 SGHAT, CDR2 FQNNGV. V lost 0 bases to trimming and J lost 7 bases, with 6 bases between them. The CDR3 sequence is CASSLELGEKLFF. As DNA, the CDR3 is TGTGCCAGCAGCTTAGAATTGGGTGAAAAACTGTTTTTT. Complete variable domain (other parts from reference TRBV11-2 and TRBJ1-4): EAGVAQSPRYKIIEKRQSVAFWCNPISGHATLYWYQQILGQGPKLLIQFQNNGVVDDSQLPKDRFSAERLKGVDSTLKIQPAKLEDSAVYLCASSLELGEKLFFGSGTQLSVL.

V gene TRBV9 combines with J gene TRBJ2-7, with D possibly TRBD2 on 6 matching bases. Trimming took 0 bases from V and 2 from J, leaving 12 bases between them. CDR1 SGDLS and CDR2 YYNGEE come from the germline V gene. This CDR3 is 15 amino acids long. Written as DNA, the CDR3 is TGTGCCAGCAGCGTAGCTGGGGGGACGGCCTACGAGCAGTACTTC. It specifies CASSVAGGTAYEQYF.

The chain joins TRBV6-6 to TRBJ2-3; 7 nucleotides line up with TRBD2. The germline gives CDR1 MNHNY, CDR2 SVGAGI (reference sequence). V shed 6 bases, J shed 4 bases, and the junction held 7 bases outside the gene matches. The CDR3 is made up of 14 amino acids. The CDR3 DNA sequence: TGTGCCAGCAGGATATGGGAGGGATCAGATACGCAGTATTTT. It specifies CASRIWEGSDTQYF.

In DNA form, the CDR3 reads TGTGCCAGCTCACCTGGATTGGAGCGGCCCCAGCATTTT. Translating gives CASSPGLERPQHF. V gene TRBV18 combines with J gene TRBJ1-5; D not resolved. The V end was cut by 3 bases, the J end by 9 bases, with 12 bases between. CDR1 and CDR2 from the germline V gene are KGHSH and LQKENI. The CDR3 is 13 residues long.

The rearrangement links TRBV2 to TRBJ2-1, with TRBD2 identical over 8 bases. The CDR3 runs to 18 residues. Unmatched junction bases numbered 13, after V lost 5 bases and J lost 1 base. Germline V lookup: CDR1 SNHLY, CDR2 FYNNEI. The CDR3 loop reads CASSNPIREGRSYNEQFF. The CDR3, as DNA: TGTGCCAGCAGTAACCCCATCCGGGAGGGTAGATCCTACAATGAGCAGTTCTTC.

The V call is TRBV11-2, the J call TRBJ2-7; a weak D match, TRBD2 (6 bases). The germline V gene has CDR1 SGHAT and CDR2 FQNNGV. CDR3 size: 13 residues. The germline V and J ends were trimmed by 5 bases and 4 bases, with 12 bases remaining between them. CDR3 DNA: TGTGCCAGCAGCCCTCTAGCGCATTACGAGCAGTACTTC. Protein: CASSPLAHYEQYF. Filled out from reference TRBV11-2 and TRBJ2-7, the complete variable domain reads EAGVAQSPRYKIIEKRQSVAFWCNPISGHATLYWYQQILGQGPKLLIQFQNNGVVDDSQLPKDRFSAERLKGVDSTLKIQPAKLEDSAVYLCASSPLAHYEQYFGPGTRLTVT.

The chain joins TRBV27 to TRBJ2-3; D is unclear. The CDR3 length is 14 residues. Trimming removed 3 bases from V and 5 bases from J, with 12 bases in between. CDR1 and CDR2 from the germline V gene are MNHEY and SMNVEV (reference sequence). The CDR3 sequence: CASSFTERLDTQYF. As DNA, the CDR3 is TGTGCCAGCAGTTTTACAGAGAGACTAGATACGCAGTATTTT.

V usage is TRBV5-1 and J usage is TRBJ1-4, with TRBD1 matching 7 bases. Germline lookup yields CDR1 SGHRS and CDR2 YFSETQ. V lost 3 bases and J lost 4; bases outside the gene matches: 6. This CDR3 comprises 15 residues. The CDR3 here is CASSWTGTDNEKLFF. DNA of the CDR3: TGCGCCAGCAGCTGGACCGGGACAGATAATGAAAAACTGTTTTTT.

The V gene is TRBV15, the J gene TRBJ1-6; D is unresolved. Per germline, CDR1 LNHNV and CDR2 YYDKDF (reference sequence). V shed 5 bases and J shed 0 bases, with 14 bases lying between them. This CDR3 is 17 amino acids long. CDR3 nucleotides: TGTGCCACCAGCGGTAACAGAAGGAGCTCCTATAATTCACCCCTCCACTTT. Translated: CATSGNRRSSYNSPLHF.

The chain joins TRBV6-4 to TRBJ2-1, with 10 positions matching TRBD2. J gave up 3 bases and V 0 bases, and 8 bases lay outside the gene matches. CDR1 is MRHNA and CDR2 is SNTAGT in the germline V gene. The CDR3 is 18 residues long. The CDR3 DNA reads as TGTGCCAGCAGTGACTCAGGTGGGCTAGCGGGGGACTACAATGAGCAGTTCTTC. Translating gives CASSDSGGLAGDYNEQFF.

The gene calls are TRBV6-5 and TRBJ2-1; 11 bases are a match to TRBD2. The CDR3 is made up of 14 amino acids. CDR1 and CDR2 (germline): MNHEY, SVGAGI. V gave up 9 bases and J gave up 2 bases; unmatched junction bases: 3. This CDR3 reads CASTSGGTYNEQFF. The CDR3 DNA reads TGTGCCAGTACTAGCGGGGGAACCTACAATGAGCAGTTCTTC.

The chain is built from TRBV28 and TRBJ2-3; TRBD2 aligns across 8 bases. Looked up from germline, CDR1 is MDHEN and CDR2 is SYDVKM. Losses at the gene ends were 11 bases for V and 3 bases for J; bases not matched to a gene: 7. The CDR3 covers 13 residues. CDR3 sequence (DNA): TGTGCCCTCTCGGGAGGGCCGACAGATACGCAGTATTTT. As protein: CALSGGPTDTQYF.

CDR3 in DNA: TGTGCCAGCAGCCAAGATGCGGGACAGGGGAACACTGAAGCTTTCTTT. As protein: CASSQDAGQGNTEAFF. This chain uses TRBV4-2 with TRBJ1-1; 9 bases map to TRBD1. Per germline, CDR1 LGHNA and CDR2 YNFKEQ. The CDR3 runs to 16 residues. The V segment lost 0 bases and the J segment 1 base; nucleotides outside the gene matches: 3.

The chain uses TRBV7-9 and TRBJ2-7; either TRBD1 or TRBD2 may fit D (5 bases each). Germline V lookup: CDR1 SEHNR, CDR2 FQNEAQ (reference sequence). Trimming took 5 bases from V and 4 from J, leaving 15 bases between them. This CDR3 comprises 14 residues. CDR3: CASSPAGREYEQYF. As DNA, the CDR3 is TGTGCCAGCAGCCCCGCAGGCAGGGAGTACGAGCAGTACTTC.

This clone has a handful of counts. Other DNA sequences within the sample encode an identical CDR3. This chain connects TRBV6-5 to TRBJ1-1; D remains unclear. V was clipped by 0 bases and J by 2 bases, with 10 bases between them. The CDR3 spans 15 residues. Germline CDR1 and CDR2: MNHEY and SVGAGI. The CDR3 nucleotides are TGTGCCAGCAGTTACTCGGGCATTCTAAACACTGAAGCTTTCTTT. Translating it yields CASSYSGILNTEAFF.

The gene calls are TRBV24-1 and TRBJ1-2; 7 nucleotides line up with TRBD1. The CDR3 consists of 16 residues. V dropped 2 bases and J dropped 2; count of bases not matched to a gene: 7. Germline assignment: CDR1 KGHDR and CDR2 SFDVKD. The CDR3 nucleotides are TGTGCCACCAGTGATTCGGGACAGCTGAGAAACTATGGCTACACCTTC. Protein: CATSDSGQLRNYGYTF.

The chain has TRBV3-1 (or the pseudogene TRBV3-2) and TRBJ2-7, with unresolved D. The CDR3 sequence is 14 residues long. V dropped 0 bases and J dropped 0 bases, with 6 bases sitting between them. Germline CDR1 is LGHDT and CDR2 is YNNKEL (reference sequence). CDR3 in DNA: TGTGCCAGCAGCCAAGAGTGGGACTCCTACGAGCAGTACTTC. Translating it yields CASSQEWDSYEQYF.

The chain employs TRBV5-6 and TRBJ1-4, with D perhaps matching TRBD1 (6 bases). The CDR3 totals 16 residues. CDR1 and CDR2 (germline): SGHDT, YYEEEE. Trimming stripped 3 bases from V and 5 bases from J, with 17 bases between. CDR3 coding DNA: TGTGCCAGCAGCTGGGGGCCGACAGGAGACAATGAAAAACTGTTTTTT. It specifies CASSWGPTGDNEKLFF.

This clone was counted once. This chain joins TRBV27 and TRBJ1-2; 10 bases agree with TRBD1. CDR1 is MNHEY, CDR2 SMNVEV, per germline (reference sequence). The CDR3 is 15 residues long. V shed 4 bases, J shed 2 bases, and the junction held 4 bases outside the gene matches. CDR3 DNA: TGTGCCAGCAGTTCCGTGGGACAGGGGAACTATGGCTACACCTTC. Translating gives CASSSVGQGNYGYTF.

The genes are TRBV9 and TRBJ2-1; no definite D call. The ends were cut back, 0 bases at V and 6 bases at J, with 10 bases in the middle. Per the germline V gene, CDR1 is SGDLS and CDR2 is YYNGEE. The CDR3 has 14 residues. CDR3: CASSVEQVSNEQFF. CDR3 coding DNA: TGTGCCAGCAGCGTAGAGCAGGTTAGCAATGAGCAGTTCTTC.

This clone was detected only a few times. The chain couples TRBV27 to TRBJ2-7; D is unclear. V was clipped by 6 bases and J by 3 bases, with 18 bases between them. Germline-derived CDR1 and CDR2 are MNHEY and SMNVEV (reference sequence). The CDR3 runs to 15 residues. The DNA of the CDR3 is TGTGCCAGCAGCCCGCTCTTAGCAAGGTTCTACGAGCAGTACTTC. Its translation: CASSPLLARFYEQYF.